This T cell receptor (beta chain) was captured in a study of CD8 T cells in ankylosing spondylitis. Study findings and constraints: Seemingly distinctive of ankylosing spondylitis blood was a TCR beta motif formed by eight highly homologous variants. Both synovial fluid and blood in reactive arthritis had previously been reported to carry some motif variants. Reportedly, matched ankylosing spondylitis synovial fluid was significantly enriched for disease-linked clones.

In making TCR beta libraries, quantitative 5'-RACE with molecular barcodes was used. Each CDR3 protein is one row after TCRdb ran MiXCR on the 5' RACE reads. The repertoire holds over 450,000 distinct CDR3 sequences, roughly an eighth seen once, with nearly 7% in the top ten. The trim removed 5 bases at V and 3 bases at J, leaving 2 bases unmatched. Germline V CDR1 and CDR2: SEHNR, FQNEAQ (reference sequence). This CDR3 is 14 amino acids long. With respect to this clonotype: The antigen is unknown.

The J gene is TRBJ1-4, the V gene TRBV7-9, with 8 bases identical to TRBD1. The receptor's source is a male donor with ankylosing spondylitis. Sequencing was done on a sample of blood, either unsorted or a sorted T cell fraction (not recorded which). The chain's CDR3 is CASSQGAANEKLFF. CDR3 DNA: TGTGCCAGCAGCCAGGGGGCGGCTAATGAAAAACTGTTTTTT.